The present TCR beta chain was sequenced within a study of cytomegalovirus exposure and HLA in healthy donors (TCRdb year 2017). Regarding the research as a whole: According to an earlier analysis of a few hundred of the donors, about 179 million T cells yielded 117 million unique TCR beta sequences and roughly 280 Gb of sequence data. Roughly 300 gigabases of sequencing data and roughly 80 million unique TCR sequences made up an early release that covered several hundred HLA-typed donors. Of the 350 to 450 genotyped donors, 65% to 90% were placed in the genetic ancestry cluster associated with self-reported Caucasian donors. The study was designed to test whether signatures of past pathogen exposure could be identified by cataloging public T cell receptors. The T cell repertoires of 666 subjects were profiled by immunosequencing and related to cytomegalovirus serostatus. Besides the first cohort of roughly 700 subjects, a separate validation cohort made up of 90 to 150 different subjects was used. To predict cytomegalovirus infection status, the study combined high-throughput TCR immunosequencing, statistical association of individual TCRs with disease status, and machine learning. To study patterns of TCR occurrence, a later analysis re-analyzed previously published TCR beta repertoires from several hundred donors and added high-resolution HLA genotyping. The later analysis used no new phenotypic data to find candidate immune exposures, relying instead on TCR beta sequences and their occurrence across donors. To decide whether each TCR beta V gene segment behaved as functional or pseudogenic, an earlier analysis of fewer than 750 of the donors relied on high-throughput TCR beta sequencing. Alongside the repertoire data, information on donor age, sex, ethnicity and CMV serostatus was compiled. In a later genetic analysis, genome-wide SNP genotypes for 398 of the 666 donors were used, and that subset was treated as a discovery cohort. All discovery cohort repertoires had been generated using a single sequencing platform. HLA typing covered class I and class II loci at four-digit resolution. Typing coverage varied by locus: about 629-630 donors for A, B, C, DRB1 and DQB1; approximately 520 for DQA1; around 570 for DPA1; more than 450 for DPB1. Roughly five DR-DQ haplotypes were handled as single units for association and clustering because linkage in the cohort was strong. On average, approximately 250,000 unique TCR beta nucleotide sequences were sequenced per donor among 398 genotyped donors of the cohort, with roughly 20% of those sequences being non-productive.

What the study reported, not specific to this receptor: Sequencing depth was assumed to be roughly uniform across donors in the presence/absence analyses, though that assumption may not hold. The classifier was reported to diagnose cytomegalovirus status with high specificity and sensitivity in both the original and validation cohorts. In a later analysis, some 18,000 TCR beta sequences were associated with specific HLA alleles at a false discovery rate of 0.05. HLA typing was unavailable for some donors at each locus, so association tests used only the typed subset. A later analysis reported that several top co-occurrence clusters appeared linked to parvovirus B19, influenza, CMV and Epstein-Barr virus. A later analysis found that most CMV-associated TCR beta chains appeared HLA-restricted, with HLA associations seemingly driven largely by CMV exposure. According to a later genetic analysis, donors in an Asian-associated ancestry cluster had fewer N-insertions in productive TCRs than the approximately 630-donor mean. When HLA alleles, especially DR and DQ, strongly co-occurred, attributing TCR associations to individual alleles was difficult. Most TCR sequences were observed very rarely across donors, whereas some public TCRs were present in many individuals. Because the 87-base-pair reads could not distinguish some IMGT-functional V segments, including TRBV6-2 and TRBV6-3, those segments were excluded. A cluster of highly shared sequence variants was judged likely to be a technical artifact of the sequencing pipeline. In the study, 150 to 200 TCR beta chains were listed as associated with cytomegalovirus. Broadly in line with IMGT annotations, most TCR beta V segments showed up in productive rearrangements about 90% or about 30% of the time in an earlier analysis of 587 of the donors. Linkage disequilibrium might explain the correlated functional status among segregating V segments, but an unknown experimental factor could not be excluded. According to the authors, the approach could potentially be generalized to other disease states and immunological phenotypes. The only immune exposure information available for the cohort was CMV serostatus. An association between a missense DCLRE1C variant and V-gene and J-gene trimming of TCR beta chains was found in a later genetic analysis and replicated in an independent cohort. The cohort was sequenced for TCR beta chains only, and without alpha or paired-chain data the features that could be detected were limited. Seventeen rarely observed V segments, including chromosome 9 orphons, were excluded from the earlier analysis of a few hundred of the donors because counts were too low. A further reported finding was that TCR beta sequences accurately predicted the HLA-A and HLA-B alleles for most subjects in the first cohort. Compared with equally common non-associated chains, HLA-associated TCR beta chains in a later analysis were more clonally expanded and had lower generation probabilities. According to a later analysis, TCR association rates differed among HLA loci, with DRB1 alleles showing the most associated TCRs and HLA-C alleles showing the fewest. In vitro tests confirmed that a few of the cytomegalovirus-associated TCR beta chains recognize cytomegalovirus antigens.

Of note for this clone: The antigen it binds to is not known. The input lacks base qualities; no much larger clone sits a single base away.

The cohort consisted of approximately 690 healthy bone marrow donors. Cohort members were all nominally healthy when sampled, although unrecorded immune exposures were likely present. The donor was CMV seropositive and was included in the group of 250 to 300 seropositive cohort members. Every donor gave a peripheral blood sample, and the peripheral blood mononuclear cells from that sample were used for TCR beta sequencing. The Qiagen DNeasy Blood Extraction Kit was used to extract genomic DNA from the blood cell samples. Library prep was done by the immunoSEQ multiplex PCR assay. For the multiplex PCR, a mixture combining 60 forward primers for TCR Vbeta segments and 13 reverse primers for TCR Jbeta segments was used. The CDR3 region of rearranged TCR beta genes was amplified from genomic DNA by a multiplex PCR assay. Amplified TCR beta libraries were sequenced as 87-base-pair reads on the Illumina HiSeq System. The authors' analysis ran thus. Across the 600 to 700 repertoires, a later analysis counted tens of millions of unique TCR beta chains, roughly 11 million of which were shared by at least two donors. Raw reads were error-corrected and collapsed into unique sequences with a nearest-neighbor algorithm that merged closely related sequences to remove PCR and sequencing errors. Alignment of CDR3 sequences to IMGT reference sequences was used to assign V, D and J gene segments. Each retained sequence needed at least a six-nucleotide match to both a V gene segment and a J gene segment. Rearrangements were classified as productive when the CDR3 lacked stop codons and remained in frame with V and J, and all other rearrangements were classified as non-productive. CDR3 was defined according to IMGT convention as the region running from the second conserved V-encoded cysteine to the conserved J-encoded phenylalanine. The earlier analysis of about 560 of the donors excluded any sequence lacking an unambiguous match to a single V gene segment. In an earlier analysis of around 600 of the donors, V segments were called functional above 56.7% productive rearrangements and were called segregating when the between-donor standard deviation exceeded 5%. A statistical classification framework was developed to diagnose cytomegalovirus status using the catalog of TCR beta chain sequences. In a later analysis, TCR nucleotide sequences were compared against IMGT/GENE-DB human TR gene sequences so that V and J genes could be assigned. A later analysis assigned CDR3 sequences and most-parsimonious VDJ recombination scenarios with the TCRdist pipeline. A later analysis defined each TCR beta chain by its CDR3 amino acid sequence plus V-gene family, and excluded reads lacking a unique V-gene family. To address suspected cross-contamination and a sequencing artifact, a later analysis removed 592 highly shared, low-generation-probability nucleotide sequences. For each public chain, a later analysis derived a clonal expansion index from normalized ranks of inferred template counts within each repertoire. In a later analysis, generation probabilities were computed with a VDJ recombination model fitted to out-of-frame rearrangements, and the resulting probabilities were checked against IGoR. Hypergeometric tests were used in a later analysis to score TCR-TCR, TCR-HLA and TCR-CMV co-occurrence, with a repertoire-size bias correction applied to the TCR pairs. To estimate false discovery rates, a later analysis permuted the HLA or CMV assignments 20 times. In a later analysis, co-occurring TCRs were grouped using DBSCAN, with TCRdist sequence similarity added in when clustering inside HLA-allele-positive subsets. Repertoires with fewer than 30,000 or more than 120,000 public chains, plus five repertoires with anomalous nucleotide sharing, were excluded from co-occurrence clustering. The clones in this table, taken by TCRdb from immuneACCESS, are in-frame only. Not every clone is retained; where verified, under half of the shortfall comes from an unresolved V gene, and the cause of the rest is unknown. From that table come the V and J calls and clone size; the DNA was used to work out D and trimming. The sample table records approximately 160,000 clones; around 80% of these occur just once. The ten largest account for around 1.5% of the sample.

In the germline V gene (reference sequence), CDR1 corresponds to SEHNR and CDR2 to FQNEAQ. There are 13 amino acids in the CDR3, from cysteine to phenylalanine inclusive. Only CDR3 DNA is held: 39 bases, read in frame from base 1. Here V drops 6 bases and J drops 11 bases, and the junction holds 12 bases not matched to any gene. The chain was built from TRBV7-9 and TRBJ1-1; 7 central bases correspond to TRBD1. The TCR comes from a woman in her twenties or thirties in good health and CMV-seropositive. Sequencing used PBMCs. The CDR3 reads as follows: CASRRRQGEKAFF. DNA sequence: TGTGCCAGCAGACGAAGACAGGGTGAAAAGGCTTTCTTT.